This T cell receptor beta chain derives from a study of blood T cells in healthy people across ages. General study findings and limits: Strong correlation linked observed beta diversity and percent naive T cells. A greater number of naive CD4+ cells and higher diversity distinguished long-lived donors from aged donors.

This clonotype came up a few times. No antigen is known for it. This may arise from a read error, as a much more abundant clone is one base away. Every donor gave 9.5 to 10 milliliters of peripheral blood. Researchers isolated at least 6 million PBMCs per sample. Combining a sample-barcoded 5' primer with a J-beta primer mix, a second PCR ran for roughly 6 to 11 cycles. TCRdb re-derived calls from the 5' RACE reads in MiXCR, one entry per CDR3 protein. The sample holds about 1 million distinct CDR3 sequences, over 35% seen once. V was shortened by 3 bases and J by 3 bases, with 9 bases between the two germline ends. The CDR3 totals 12 residues. CDR1 is GTSNPN and CDR2 is SVGIG in the germline V gene (reference sequence).

Material: blood. The source of this sequence is an older woman in good health. This sequence joins TRBV30 and TRBJ2-7; TRBD1 is a possible D gene (6 bases). This CDR3 is CAWRAQGYEQYF. The CDR3, as DNA: TGTGCCTGGAGGGCACAGGGCTACGAGCAGTACTTC.